This passage covers 20 T cell receptor beta chains from one sample sequenced in a study of Ad26.COV2.S vaccination and SARS-CoV-2 variants. Profiled with immunoSEQ multiplex PCR; TCRdb holds only in-frame clones, not every one. The sample has about 480,000 clones, roughly nine tenths seen once. Specified treatment: some 20 received Ad26.COV2.S at low or high dose, single or two shots; 5 received placebo; per-sample allocation not given. The samples date from day 63 after the first vaccine or placebo injection. The source material was peripheral blood, sampled in a trial of Ad26.COV2.S vaccine versus placebo. The source of these receptors is a person aged 18-65 years who received the Ad26.COV2.S COVID-19 vaccine or a placebo.

V gene TRBV7-2 combines with J gene TRBJ2-1; 7 nucleotides align to TRBD2. The CDR3 runs to 16 residues. V was clipped by 7 bases and J by 2 bases; unmatched bases: 11. Germline CDR1 SGHTA, CDR2 FQGNSA. The CDR3 reads CASTPAASGAYNEQFF. In nucleotides, the CDR3 is TGTGCCAGCACTCCCGCGGCCAGCGGGGCCTACAATGAGCAGTTCTTC.

The chain employs TRBV28 and TRBJ1-2, with TRBD1 matching 8 bases. CDR3 length equals 17 residues. CDR1 is MDHEN, CDR2 SYDVKM, per germline. Germline trimming cut 6 bases from V and 1 base from J; bases unmatched to any gene: 13. The CDR3 spells CASRLGTGPSSNYGYTF. For the CDR3, the DNA is TGTGCCAGCAGACTCGGGACAGGCCCAAGTAGTAACTATGGCTACACCTTC.

V and J are TRBV24-1 and TRBJ1-1, with TRBD1 matching 8 bases. The V gene end was trimmed by 7 bases and the J gene end by 3 bases; junction bases not matched to a gene: 3. Germline-derived CDR1 and CDR2 are KGHDR and SFDVKD. This CDR3 contains 13 residues. The CDR3 sequence is CATRKGQDTEAFF. DNA of the CDR3: TGTGCCACCAGGAAGGGACAGGACACTGAAGCTTTCTTT.

The rearrangement uses TRBV5-1 and TRBJ2-1; TRBD2 might be the D (6 bases). The V end lost 5 bases, the J end lost 7 bases, and 19 bases lay between the germline ends. CDR3 size: 15 residues. The germline gives CDR1 SGHRS, CDR2 YFSETQ. The CDR3 nucleotides read TGCGCCAGCAGGGGAGCGGGCGCGAACCTGAATGAGCAGTTCTTC. Translating it yields CASRGAGANLNEQFF.

The chain links TRBV27 to TRBJ2-7, with 13 bases matching TRBD2. V dropped 10 bases and J dropped 3; count of bases not matched to a gene: 15. This CDR3 spans 17 amino acids. The germline gives CDR1 MNHEY, CDR2 SMNVEV (reference sequence). CDR3 bases: TGTGCCACCAAAGACCGAGCTAGGACTAGCGGGAGCTACGAGCAGTACTTC. Amino acids: CATKDRARTSGSYEQYF.

The chain uses TRBV19 and TRBJ2-1; D is perhaps TRBD1 (6 bases). Trimming took 4 bases from V and 6 from J, leaving 10 bases between them. Germline loops: CDR1 LNHDA, CDR2 SQIVND (reference sequence). The CDR3 consists of 13 residues. CDR3 in DNA: TGTGCCAGTAGTAGTCGACAGGCCAATGAGCAGTTCTTC. Its protein is CASSSRQANEQFF. The full variable domain, rest sourced from reference TRBV19 and TRBJ2-1, is DGGITQSPKYLFRKEGQNVTLSCEQNLNHDAMYWYRQDPGQGLRLIYYSQIVNDFQKGDIAEGYSVSREKKESFPLTVTSAQKNPTAFYLCASSSRQANEQFFGPGTRLTVL.

V gene TRBV27 combines with J gene TRBJ1-2; D might be TRBD1 (6 bases). Germline values: CDR1 MNHEY, CDR2 SMNVEV (reference sequence). The CDR3 runs 13 residues. Trimming took off 0 bases at V and 5 bases at J, with 7 bases between the two ends. The CDR3 sequence is CASSLSGQYGYTF. The CDR3 coding sequence is TGTGCCAGCAGTTTATCCGGACAGTATGGCTACACCTTC.

The chain combines TRBV5-4 with TRBJ2-1, with 9 bases identical to TRBD2. The CDR3 covers 11 residues. Trimming took 4 bases from V and 14 from J; bases not matched to a gene: 4. Germline V gene data show CDR1 as SGHNT and CDR2 as YYREEE (reference sequence). CDR3 nucleotide sequence: TGTGCCAGCAGCCCCGGCGGGAGGGAGTTCTTC. Its protein is CASSPGGREFF.

CDR3 residues: CASSLHPTGSNIQYF. CDR3 DNA: TGTGCCAGCAGTTTGCACCCGACAGGGTCGAACATTCAGTACTTC. V usage is TRBV6-6 and J usage is TRBJ2-4; 7 bases match TRBD1. The V gene's germline CDR1 is MNHNY and CDR2 SVGAGI (reference sequence). V was clipped by 4 bases and J by 7 bases; unmatched bases: 10. The CDR3 has 15 residues.

V gene TRBV27 combines with J gene TRBJ2-2; no firm D call. Germline lookup yields CDR1 MNHEY and CDR2 SMNVEV (reference sequence). V lost 3 bases and J lost 8, with 13 bases in between. CDR3 length equals 14 residues. CDR3 sequence (DNA): TGTGCCAGCAGTTTCGCGGCCTTGAAGGGGGAGCTGTTTTTT. Its translation: CASSFAALKGELFF.

The J gene is TRBJ1-5, the V gene TRBV23-1; 9 positions agree with TRBD1. TRBV23-1 falls under the ORF class, with uncertain function. Germline trimming cut 8 bases from V and 7 bases from J; bases unmatched to any gene: 9. The CDR3 sequence is 14 residues long. CDR3 residues: CASPKQGARQPQHF. CDR3 bases: TGCGCCAGCCCAAAACAGGGGGCTCGGCAGCCCCAGCATTTT.

The rearrangement uses TRBV5-1 and TRBJ1-2; TRBD1 agrees at 7 bases. Germline trimming cut 0 bases from V and 4 bases from J; bases unmatched to any gene: 12. This CDR3 spans 17 amino acids. Germline CDR1 is SGHRS and CDR2 is YFSETQ. The CDR3 loop reads CASSLAGTALQSYGYTF. Here the CDR3 DNA reads TGCGCCAGCAGCTTGGCCGGGACAGCGCTACAAAGCTATGGCTACACCTTC.

J is TRBJ1-1 and V is TRBV9; the match to TRBD1 covers 7 bases. Trimming cost V 3 bases and J 0 bases; bases outside gene matches: 11. The CDR3 has 17 amino acids. Per the germline V gene, CDR1 is SGDLS and CDR2 is YYNGEE. The CDR3 sequence is CASSERTGGYMNTEAFF. The CDR3 coding sequence is TGTGCCAGCAGCGAAAGGACAGGAGGCTACATGAACACTGAAGCTTTCTTT.

Comments on this clone: Germline is not matched at one junction end, which may reflect a read error. The chain uses TRBV6-5 and TRBJ2-1; D is possibly TRBD1 (6 bases). CDR1 and CDR2 from the germline V gene are MNHEY and SVGAGI. The CDR3 is 14 residues long. The CDR3 bases are TGTGCCAGCAGTCGCCCGGGACACTACGATGAGCAGTTCTTC. Residues: CASSRPGHYDEQFF.

The gene calls are TRBV7-9 and TRBJ2-3, with D perhaps matching TRBD1 (6 bases). The V gene's germline CDR1 is SEHNR and CDR2 FQNEAQ (reference sequence). CDR3 length: 15 residues. The ends were cut back, 5 bases at V and 2 bases at J, with 14 bases in the middle. CDR3 bases: TGTGCCAGCAGCCCGAGGGACACTCCCACAGATACGCAGTATTTT. The encoded protein is CASSPRDTPTDTQYF.

A single count supports this clone. The chain joins TRBV28 to TRBJ1-4; 7 positions agree with TRBD1. V trimming: 5 bases; J trimming: 7 bases; junction bases outside the gene matches: 13. This CDR3 is built from 16 residues. Germline lookup yields CDR1 MDHEN and CDR2 SYDVKM. DNA for the CDR3: TGTGCCAGCAGTAATAACAGGGACAGCCTTTCTGAAAAACTGTTTTTT. It codes for CASSNNRDSLSEKLFF.

This rearrangement joins TRBV28 to TRBJ2-7; D unresolved. Germline V lookup: CDR1 MDHEN, CDR2 SYDVKM. V gave up 1 base and J gave up 7 bases, with 14 bases separating them. This CDR3 comprises 14 residues. This CDR3 is CASSLSVGVGEQYF. CDR3 nucleotides: TGTGCCAGCAGTTTATCGGTAGGAGTAGGTGAGCAGTACTTC.

This clone has more than one count but fewer than ten. This rearrangement joins TRBV5-4 to TRBJ1-6; D might be TRBD1 (6 bases). The CDR3 is 14 amino acids. Germline CDR1 reads SGHNT; CDR2 reads YYREEE (reference sequence). The V and J ends lost 4 bases and 7 bases respectively, with 12 bases between them. DNA of the CDR3: TGTGCCAGCAGCCGGAGGGGGGACAATTCACCCCTCCACTTT. Residues: CASSRRGDNSPLHF.

The chain couples TRBV15 to TRBJ1-5; weak D call: TRBD1 (6 bases). V was clipped by 0 bases and J by 7 bases, with 13 bases between them. This CDR3 is built from 15 residues. Germline CDR1 and CDR2: LNHNV and YYDKDF (reference sequence). Here the CDR3 DNA reads TGTGCCACCAGCAGAGATAAGGGGGTGGGGCAGCCCCAGCATTTT. Encoded protein: CATSRDKGVGQPQHF.

The J gene is TRBJ1-5, the V gene TRBV19; maybe TRBD1 (6 bases). V lost 7 bases, J lost 7 bases, and 20 bases lay in between. Germline loops: CDR1 LNHDA, CDR2 SQIVND (reference sequence). There are 15 residues in the CDR3. CDR3 sequence (DNA): TGTGCCAGTACCAATGACGGACAGCCTTACCAGCCCCAGCATTTT. Its protein is CASTNDGQPYQPQHF.